Below, 7 T cell receptor beta chains from the same sample are listed, as sequenced in a study of post-analysis software for immune sequencing data. Whole-study findings and limits: About 5 TRBV segments were significantly more frequent in patients than in controls. TRBV5-6, TRBV5-1 and TRBV20-1 were among these segments.

Their antigens remain unidentified. Unique molecular identifiers featured in each of the TCR beta cDNA libraries. Each CDR3 protein gets one entry after TCRdb re-called the PCR reads with MiXCR. Of more than 450,000 distinct CDR3 sequences listed, roughly 45% were seen once; the top ten hold around 1.7%. Sequencing was done on a sample of blood. The receptors originated from a girl aged 5 to 17 with multiple sclerosis.

The V gene is TRBV4-2, the J gene TRBJ2-3, with 7 positions matching TRBD1. There are 16 residues in the CDR3. CDR1 is LGHNA, CDR2 YNFKEQ, per germline. J gave up 4 bases and V 1 base, and 8 bases lay outside the gene matches. The chain's CDR3 is CASSQGDSSEADTQYF. The DNA of the CDR3 is TGTGCCAGCAGCCAAGGGGACAGTAGCGAAGCAGATACGCAGTATTTT.

The J gene is TRBJ2-1, the V gene TRBV6-5; 16 bases fit TRBD2. The V gene's germline CDR1 is MNHEY and CDR2 SVGAGI. This CDR3 has 20 residues. Losses at the gene ends were 0 bases for V and 4 bases for J; bases not matched to a gene: 9. For the CDR3, the DNA is TGTGCCAGCAGTTACTCGGGGGGACTAGCGGGAGGGCCCATATACAATGAGCAGTTCTTC. This sequence encodes CASSYSGGLAGGPIYNEQFF.

The chain joins TRBV29-1 to TRBJ2-1, with 12 bases that match TRBD2. This CDR3 is 16 amino acids long. The junction had 9 bases not matched to a gene; V was cut back by 7 bases and J by 2 bases. CDR1 and CDR2 from the germline V gene are SQVTM and ANQGSEA. The CDR3: CSGRLPSGGAYNEQFF. CDR3 bases: TGCAGCGGCCGCCTACCTAGCGGGGGGGCCTACAATGAGCAGTTCTTC.

The chain has TRBV12-3 or TRBV12-4 and TRBJ1-4; D gene uncertain. The CDR3 spans 15 residues. The ends were cut back, 5 bases at V and 0 bases at J, with 10 bases in the middle. The CDR3 region has the DNA TGTGCCAGCAGTCCGTACCGGGCAACTAATGAAAAACTGTTTTTT. It codes for CASSPYRATNEKLFF.

About this clonotype: Its ends do not fully match the called genes, so a read error is possible. The J gene is TRBJ2-3, the V gene TRBV10-1; D is possibly TRBD1 (5 bases). The CDR3 extends over 14 amino acids. The germline V gene has CDR1 WNHNN and CDR2 SYGVQD (reference sequence). The CDR3 loop reads CASRESRGTDTQYF. The CDR3 bases are TGCGCCAGCAGGGAGTCAAGGGGAACAGATACGCAGTATTTT.

The V and J genes are TRBV6-1 and TRBJ2-7; possible D gene TRBD1, 6 bases. V gave up 6 bases and J gave up 3 bases, with 15 bases separating them. Germline CDR1 MNHNS, CDR2 SASEGT. The CDR3 spans 14 residues. CDR3 loop: CASSDILDSYEQYF. The CDR3 region has the DNA TGTGCCAGCAGCGATATCCTGGACAGCTACGAGCAGTACTTC.

This clonotype came up a few times. V is TRBV27 and J is TRBJ1-1, with 8 nucleotides matching TRBD1. The CDR3 spans 14 residues. J was trimmed by 4 bases and V by 3 bases; bases with no gene match: 4. Germline assignment: CDR1 MNHEY and CDR2 SMNVEV (reference sequence). Here the CDR3 reads CASSFGQGGTEAFF. The DNA for the CDR3 is TGTGCCAGCAGTTTCGGACAGGGCGGCACTGAAGCTTTCTTT.